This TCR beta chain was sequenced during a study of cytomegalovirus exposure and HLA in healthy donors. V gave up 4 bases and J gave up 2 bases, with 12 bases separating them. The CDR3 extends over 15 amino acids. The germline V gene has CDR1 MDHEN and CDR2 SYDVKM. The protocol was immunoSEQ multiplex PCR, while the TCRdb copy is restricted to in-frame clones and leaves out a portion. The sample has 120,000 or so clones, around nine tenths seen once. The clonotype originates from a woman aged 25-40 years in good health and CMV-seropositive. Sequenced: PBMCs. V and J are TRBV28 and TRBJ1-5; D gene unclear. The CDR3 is CASSSRRRGNQPQHF. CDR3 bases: TGTGCCAGCAGTTCTAGGAGGAGGGGCAATCAGCCCCAGCATTTT.